A selection of T cell receptor beta chains follows, all from one sample in a study of blood T cell repertoires in COVID-19. Method: immunoSEQ multiplex PCR; TCRdb's copy keeps in-frame clones and lacks some. The sample yields some 200,000 clones, 85% to 90% seen once. What was sequenced was peripheral blood. The source of these receptors is a man older than 75 with acute or convalescent COVID-19. The CDR3 runs from the conserved cysteine through the conserved F or W. Each record gives: clone size, V gene, J gene, D gene, CDR3 DNA, CDR3 protein. D genes are given only for firm matches. Only part of the rows carry a size: once, few, many, or a class if the clone is expanded.

>.|TRBV4-1|TRBJ2-3|TRBD2
TGCGCCAGCAGCCAGGGACTAGCGGTTAGCACAGATACGCAGTATTTT
CASSQGLAVSTDTQYF
>.|TRBV7-3|TRBJ2-2|TRBD2
TGTGCCAGCAGCTCCGGACTAGCGGGAGCTATAAGGGGAACCGGGGAGCTGTTTTTT
CASSSGLAGAIRGTGELFF
>.|TRBV20-1|TRBJ2-1|TRBD2
TGCAGTGCTAGAGCTGGGCTAGCGGTACTCTTC
CSARAGLAVLF
>.|TRBV7-9|TRBJ2-5|.
TGTGCCAGCAGCTTACTAGCGAATACTCAAGAGACCCAGTACTTC
CASSLLANTQETQYF
>.|TRBV7-9|TRBJ2-7|.
TGTGCCAGCAGCCTCCTAACGCACGACAGGTCCTACGAGCAGTACTTC
CASSLLTHDRSYEQYF
>.|TRBV5-5|TRBJ1-1|.
TGTGCCAGCAGCTTCCGGGACTGGAACACTGAAGCTTTCTTT
CASSFRDWNTEAFF
>few|TRBV7-2|TRBJ2-1|.
TGTGCCAGCAGCCCCTCGCGAGGGAGCCATGAGCAGTTCTTC
CASSPSRGSHEQFF
>.|TRBV29-1|TRBJ1-2|.
TGCAGCGTTGATGACTCCCCGGTGGGCTATGGCTACACCTTC
CSVDDSPVGYGYTF
>.|TRBV27|TRBJ1-2|TRBD1
TGTGCCAGCAGCGACGACATTGACAGGGGGAGATATGGCTACACCTTC
CASSDDIDRGRYGYTF
>.|TRBV7-3|TRBJ1-5|TRBD1
TGTGCCAGCAGCTTAACGACGGACAGGGGTTCAGAAAATCAGCCCCAGCATTTT
CASSLTTDRGSENQPQHF
>.|TRBV7-8|TRBJ2-3|TRBD2
TGTGCCAGCAGCTTGCGGGGCGGGAGGCAAGGAGATACGCAGTATTTT
CASSLRGGRQGDTQYF
>.|TRBV18|TRBJ1-4|.
TGTGCCAGCTCACCGAGACAGGCAACTAATGAAAAACTGTTTTTT
CASSPRQATNEKLFF
>.|TRBV9|TRBJ2-7|TRBD2
TGTGCCAGCAGCGTATCCGAGACTAGCGGGAGTTACGAGCAGTACTTC
CASSVSETSGSYEQYF
>.|TRBV6-1|TRBJ2-3|TRBD2
TGTGCCAGCAGTGCTGATGTTTCTAGCGGTTCTGCTACGCAGTATTTT
CASSADVSSGSATQYF
>.|TRBV19|TRBJ2-2|TRBD2
TGTGCCAGTAGGGAGGCGGTAGCGGGAGCCGGGGAGCTGTTTTTT
CASREAVAGAGELFF
>.|TRBV19|TRBJ2-1|.
TGTGCCAGTAGTATAGCGTCAGTCTACAATGAGCAGTTCTTC
CASSIASVYNEQFF
>.|TRBV5-4|TRBJ2-7|TRBD1
TGTGCCAGCAGCTTCGGGACAGGATTATACGAGCAGTACTTC
CASSFGTGLYEQYF
>.|TRBV10-1|TRBJ1-1|TRBD1
TGCGCCAGCAGCCCGACAGGGGCAGGGACTGAAGCTTTCTTT
CASSPTGAGTEAFF
>.|TRBV27|TRBJ2-1|TRBD1
TGTGCCAGCAGTTTAGGTCGAACTAGGGGGCGGAACAATGAGCAGTTCTTC
CASSLGRTRGRNNEQFF
>.|TRBV24-1|TRBJ1-1|.
TGTGCCACCAGGGAGACAGGTCTGAACACTGAAGCTTTCTTT
CATRETGLNTEAFF
>.|TRBV30|TRBJ1-3|.
TGTGCCTGGAGTGAACCCATAGGGGCTGGAAACACCATATATTTT
CAWSEPIGAGNTIYF
>once|TRBV25-1|TRBJ2-7|TRBD1
TGTGCCAGCAGTAAAGCCGGGACAGGGGCCTACGAGCAGTACTTC
CASSKAGTGAYEQYF
>.|TRBV19|TRBJ2-1|TRBD2
TGTGCCAGTAGTATCAGCGGGAGTTCGTACAATGAGCAGTTCTTC
CASSISGSSYNEQFF
>few|TRBV10-2|TRBJ2-1|TRBD1
TGCGCCAGCAGCCTCTTAGGACAGGGTAATGAGCAGTTCTTC
CASSLLGQGNEQFF
>.|TRBV5-8|TRBJ1-1|TRBD1
TGTGCCAGCAGCGCGGGACAGGGGATTATGAACACTGAAGCTTTCTTT
CASSAGQGIMNTEAFF
>once|TRBV4-1|TRBJ2-5|TRBD1
TGCGCCAGCAGCCAAGGTTGGGGGACAGCCGAGACCCAGTACTTC
CASSQGWGTAETQYF
>.|TRBV30|TRBJ2-1|.
TGTGCCTGGAGTAAAGCGTATTCTCAATGGCGGAGCTCCTACAATGAGCAGTTCTTC
CAWSKAYSQWRSSYNEQFF
>.|TRBV28|TRBJ2-1|TRBD2
TGTGCCAGCAGTTTCGGACTAGCGGGAGTGCGGAATGAGCAGTTCTTC
CASSFGLAGVRNEQFF
>.|TRBV6-6|TRBJ2-3|.
TGTGCCAGCACCCGGGACTCTACAGATACGCAGTATTTT
CASTRDSTDTQYF
>.|TRBV10-3|TRBJ2-7|TRBD1
TGTGCCATCTCCGGGACAGGGACGTCCTACGAGCAGTACTTC
CAISGTGTSYEQYF
>.|TRBV28|TRBJ2-7|.
TGTGCCAGCAGTTTGCAAATCACCGCTAACGGGGCCTACGAGCAGTACTTC
CASSLQITANGAYEQYF
>.|TRBV7-2|TRBJ2-1|TRBD2
TGTGCCAGCAGCCTTCGACCGGGACTAGGTTACAATGAGCAGTTCTTC
CASSLRPGLGYNEQFF
>.|TRBV18|TRBJ2-7|.
TGTGCCAGCTCACCAACGGGCAGGGCTGTCGAGCAGTACTTC
CASSPTGRAVEQYF